This T cell receptor beta chain was sequenced for a study of breast tumors, draining lymph nodes, adjacent tissues. Trimming removed 8 bases at V and 10 bases at J, with 17 bases between. The CDR3 is made up of 13 amino acids. Germline loops: CDR1 MGHDK, CDR2 SYGVNS. Findings and caveats of the study: Most tumor T cells seemingly derive from lymph node, then expand in tumor. Tumors had less TCR diversity than lymph nodes, more than nontumor tissue. Data only fit, rather than demonstrated, lymph node origin of most tumor T cells.

Breast cancer patients provided tissue from their axillary draining lymph nodes. MiXCR, applied by TCRdb to the multiplex PCR reads, yields one record per CDR3 protein. The sample has fewer than 300,000 distinct CDR3 sequences; 32% are singletons. The sample holds many counts of this clonotype. Its matching antigen is unknown. Sequencing input: axillary lymph node tissue. This receptor was identified in a female donor with breast cancer. Some clones in this sample may be carry-over from other donors' samples. V usage is TRBV25-1 and J usage is TRBJ1-4; D is possibly TRBD1 (6 bases). DNA for the CDR3: TGTGCCAGCCGCACGGGGGCGTCCGGAAAACTGTTTTTT. This encodes CASRTGASGKLFF.